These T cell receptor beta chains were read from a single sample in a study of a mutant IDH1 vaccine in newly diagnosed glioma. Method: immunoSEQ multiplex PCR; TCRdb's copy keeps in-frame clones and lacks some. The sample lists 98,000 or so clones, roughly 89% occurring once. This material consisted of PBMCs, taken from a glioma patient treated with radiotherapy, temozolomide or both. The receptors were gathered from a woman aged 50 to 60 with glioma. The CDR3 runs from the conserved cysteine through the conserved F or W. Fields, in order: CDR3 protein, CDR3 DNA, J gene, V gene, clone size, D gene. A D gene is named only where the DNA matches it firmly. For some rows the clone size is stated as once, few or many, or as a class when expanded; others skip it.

CDR3aa: CASSPGTGFYEQYF; CDR3nt: TGTGCCAGCAGTCCGGGGACGGGATTCTACGAGCAGTACTTC; j_gene: TRBJ2-7; v_gene: TRBV6-6; abundance: NA; d_gene: NA
CDR3aa: CASGLVGLAAYEQYF; CDR3nt: TGTGCTAGTGGTTTGGTCGGACTAGCGGCATACGAGCAGTACTTC; j_gene: TRBJ2-7; v_gene: TRBV12-5; abundance: once; d_gene: TRBD2
CDR3aa: CAWSFGQSNQPQHF; CDR3nt: TGTGCCTGGAGTTTCGGACAGAGCAATCAGCCCCAGCATTTT; j_gene: TRBJ1-5; v_gene: TRBV30; abundance: NA; d_gene: NA
CDR3aa: CASSQADRAQETQYF; CDR3nt: TGCGCCAGCAGCCAAGCCGACAGGGCCCAAGAGACCCAGTACTTC; j_gene: TRBJ2-5; v_gene: TRBV4-1; abundance: few; d_gene: TRBD1
CDR3aa: CASSATLTANTEAFF; CDR3nt: TGCGCCAGCAGCGCCACGCTGACAGCAAACACTGAAGCTTTCTTT; j_gene: TRBJ1-1; v_gene: TRBV5-1; abundance: NA; d_gene: NA
CDR3aa: CASIARTGRQETQYF; CDR3nt: TGTGCCAGCATCGCTAGGACAGGAAGGCAAGAGACCCAGTACTTC; j_gene: TRBJ2-5; v_gene: TRBV6-5; abundance: NA; d_gene: TRBD1
CDR3aa: CASSLGQGNIQYF; CDR3nt: TGTGCCAGCAGCCTCGGACAGGGAAACATTCAGTACTTC; j_gene: TRBJ2-4; v_gene: TRBV7-3; abundance: NA; d_gene: TRBD1
CDR3aa: CASSLEGDTQYF; CDR3nt: TGTGCCAGCAGCTTAGAAGGGGATACGCAGTATTTT; j_gene: TRBJ2-3; v_gene: TRBV11-2; abundance: NA; d_gene: NA
CDR3aa: CASSMRGSSTGELFF; CDR3nt: TGTGCCAGTAGTATGCGCGGCTCTTCAACCGGGGAGCTGTTTTTT; j_gene: TRBJ2-2; v_gene: TRBV19; abundance: NA; d_gene: NA
CDR3aa: CASSPGTSETAGYTF; CDR3nt: TGTGCCAGTAGTCCCGGGACCTCCGAAACAGCTGGCTACACCTTC; j_gene: TRBJ1-2; v_gene: TRBV19; abundance: NA; d_gene: NA
CDR3aa: CASSLEVNEQFF; CDR3nt: TGTGCCAGCAGCTTAGAGGTAAATGAGCAGTTCTTC; j_gene: TRBJ2-1; v_gene: TRBV7-8; abundance: NA; d_gene: NA
CDR3aa: CASSWGGIGTDTQYF; CDR3nt: TGTGCCAGCAGCTGGGGGGGTATAGGCACAGATACGCAGTATTTT; j_gene: TRBJ2-3; v_gene: TRBV5-5; abundance: NA; d_gene: TRBD2